One sample yielded the 26 T cell receptor beta chains listed below, sequenced in a study of blood T cell repertoires in COVID-19. Libraries were prepared by immunoSEQ multiplex PCR; TCRdb keeps only in-frame clonotypes and omits some of them. The table records 100,000 or so clones, about 87% of them present only once. Input material: peripheral blood. Receptors originate from a woman aged 25 to 39 with acute or convalescent COVID-19.

V usage is TRBV28 and J usage is TRBJ1-4; 10 bases map to TRBD1. Germline values: CDR1 MDHEN, CDR2 SYDVKM. With V trimmed by 3 bases and J by 8 bases, 9 bases remained unmatched. CDR3 length: 16 amino acids. The CDR3 sequence is CASSLNAGTGDEKLFF. The DNA of the CDR3 is TGTGCCAGCAGTTTGAATGCTGGGACAGGGGACGAAAAACTGTTTTTT.

The chain combines TRBV5-3 with TRBJ1-5; no definite D call. TRBV5-3 is placed among ORFs of uncertain function. The V end was cut by 2 bases, the J end by 2 bases, with 11 bases between. The length of the CDR3 is 15 residues. Here the CDR3 DNA reads TGTGCCAGAAGCTTAGGGAGAGAGTGCAATCAGCCCCAGCATTTT. As protein: CARSLGRECNQPQHF.

J is TRBJ2-2 and V is TRBV19; 9 nucleotides match TRBD1. J gave up 4 bases and V 7 bases, and 10 bases lay outside the gene matches. CDR1 and CDR2 from the germline V gene are LNHDA and SQIVND (reference sequence). This CDR3 contains 16 residues. CDR3 in DNA: TGTGCCAGTACCCCTTGGGGGACAGGGACCACCGGGGAGCTGTTTTTT. It specifies CASTPWGTGTTGELFF. Drawing the rest from reference TRBV19 and TRBJ2-2, the complete variable domain is DGGITQSPKYLFRKEGQNVTLSCEQNLNHDAMYWYRQDPGQGLRLIYYSQIVNDFQKGDIAEGYSVSREKKESFPLTVTSAQKNPTAFYLCASTPWGTGTTGELFFGEGSRLTVL.

The chain is built from TRBV20-1 and TRBJ1-2; tentative D call: TRBD1 (6 bases). Trimming took off 6 bases at V and 8 bases at J, with 13 bases between the two ends. Germline V lookup: CDR1 DFQATT, CDR2 SNEGSKA (reference sequence). The CDR3 length is 11 residues. CDR3 region: CSASTGPGYTF. The CDR3 region has the DNA TGCAGTGCCAGTACAGGGCCCGGCTACACCTTC.

The genes are TRBV18 and TRBJ1-2; 8 nucleotides align to TRBD1. The CDR3 is 15 amino acids. With 4 bases clipped from V and 1 base from J, the junction kept 5 bases outside the gene matches. The germline CDR1 and CDR2 sequences are KGHSH and LQKENI. As DNA, the CDR3 is TGTGCCAGCTCACAGACAGGGGCAAATAACTATGGCTACACCTTC. Residues: CASSQTGANNYGYTF.

The chain couples TRBV11-2 to TRBJ1-2, with 11 bases aligning to TRBD1. Germline values: CDR1 SGHAT, CDR2 FQNNGV. The J segment lost 3 bases and the V segment lost 6 bases, leaving 6 bases of the junction unmatched. The length of the CDR3 is 15 residues. CDR3 region: CASSWTGGADYGYTF. CDR3 DNA: TGTGCCAGCAGTTGGACAGGGGGCGCCGACTATGGCTACACCTTC. Using reference TRBV11-2 and TRBJ1-2 for the parts outside the CDR3, the full variable domain is EAGVAQSPRYKIIEKRQSVAFWCNPISGHATLYWYQQILGQGPKLLIQFQNNGVVDDSQLPKDRFSAERLKGVDSTLKIQPAKLEDSAVYLCASSWTGGADYGYTFGSGTRLTVV.

The J gene is TRBJ1-1, the V gene TRBV3-1 (or the pseudogene TRBV3-2); D may be TRBD1 (6 bases). The CDR3 runs 14 residues. The V gene lost 2 bases and the J gene lost 4 bases, with 11 bases spanning the gap. Germline CDR1 LGHDT, CDR2 YNNKEL (reference sequence). The CDR3 DNA reads TGTGCCAGCAGCCAAAGTGCGGGGGCCACTGAAGCTTTCTTT. It codes for CASSQSAGATEAFF.

The rearrangement joins TRBV5-1 to TRBJ1-5; D uncertain. The CDR3 sequence is 14 residues long. Germline V gene sequence: CDR1 SGHRS, CDR2 YFSETQ. The germline V and J ends were trimmed by 0 bases and 3 bases, with 7 bases remaining between them. The CDR3 protein is CASSLGEANQPQHF. Written as DNA, the CDR3 is TGCGCCAGCAGCTTGGGGGAGGCCAATCAGCCCCAGCATTTT.

The chain recombines TRBV6-1 with TRBJ1-5; D remains unclear. This CDR3 is built from 14 residues. V lost 2 bases to trimming and J lost 0 bases, with 5 bases between them. Germline V CDR1 and CDR2: MNHNS, SASEGT. The CDR3 loop is CASSESYSNQPQHF. CDR3 DNA sequence: TGTGCCAGCAGTGAAAGCTATAGCAATCAGCCCCAGCATTTT.

The chain links TRBV3-1 (or the pseudogene TRBV3-2) to TRBJ1-6; TRBD1 might be the D (5 bases). CDR3 length: 15 residues. With 0 bases removed from V and 10 bases from J, the gap between germline ends came to 13 bases. In germline, CDR1 is LGHDT, CDR2 YNNKEL (reference sequence). The CDR3 sequence: CASSQEREGRSPLHF. CDR3 in DNA: TGTGCCAGCAGCCAAGAAAGGGAGGGGAGGTCACCCCTCCACTTT.

V is TRBV5-1 and J is TRBJ1-2, with 8 bases aligning to TRBD1. CDR3 length: 14 residues. Germline lookup yields CDR1 SGHRS and CDR2 YFSETQ. J gave up 2 bases and V 5 bases, and 5 bases lay outside the gene matches. Here the CDR3 reads CASRAGGANYGYTF. The DNA for the CDR3 is TGCGCCAGCAGAGCAGGGGGCGCGAACTATGGCTACACCTTC.

V gene TRBV5-5 combines with J gene TRBJ2-7; 8 bases are shared with TRBD1. Losses at the gene ends were 2 bases for V and 4 bases for J; bases not matched to a gene: 5. The V gene's germline CDR1 is SGHKS and CDR2 YYEKEE (reference sequence). The CDR3 consists of 14 residues. CDR3 in amino acids: CASSFVTGVYEQYF. Written as DNA, the CDR3 is TGTGCCAGCAGCTTCGTGACAGGGGTATACGAGCAGTACTTC.

CDR3 DNA sequence: TGCGCCAGCAGAGAGTTCTCTGGGGCCAACGTCCTGACTTTC. Translation gives CASREFSGANVLTF. The rearrangement joins TRBV5-1 to TRBJ2-6; no firm D call. This CDR3 has 14 amino acids. V was clipped by 5 bases and J by 0 bases, with 6 bases between them. The germline gives CDR1 SGHRS, CDR2 YFSETQ.

The CDR3 region has the DNA TGTGCCACCAGTGATTCCAAGACTAGCGGAGATACGCAGTATTTT. Translating gives CATSDSKTSGDTQYF. The chain is built from TRBV24-1 and TRBJ2-3; TRBD2 matches at 9 bases. Germline loops: CDR1 KGHDR, CDR2 SFDVKD. The J segment lost 5 bases and the V segment lost 2 bases, leaving 4 bases of the junction unmatched. CDR3 length: 15 amino acids.

The chain recombines TRBV5-6 with TRBJ2-3, with 7 bases identical to TRBD2. J lost 2 bases, V lost 3 bases, and 6 bases had no gene match. The CDR3 is made up of 15 amino acids. In germline, CDR1 is SGHDT, CDR2 YYEEEE. CDR3 residues: CASSSRGVLTDTQYF. In DNA form, the CDR3 reads TGTGCCAGCAGCTCCCGGGGGGTCCTCACAGATACGCAGTATTTT.

The V call is TRBV5-1, the J call TRBJ2-2; 9 bases are a match to TRBD1. V lost 6 bases to trimming and J lost 3 bases; unmatched junction nucleotides: 6. Per the germline V gene, CDR1 is SGHRS and CDR2 is YFSETQ. The CDR3 is made up of 15 amino acids. The CDR3 DNA follows: TGCGCCAGCAAACCCAGACAGGGGGACACCGGGGAGCTGTTTTTT. Translating gives CASKPRQGDTGELFF.

This clone was seen a few times. The likely explanation is a read error, given a far larger clone one base away. The genes are TRBV6-6 and TRBJ2-7; D not certain. From germline, CDR1 is MNHNY and CDR2 SVGAGI (reference sequence). The length of the CDR3 is 11 residues. V lost 5 bases to trimming and J lost 2 bases, with 4 bases between them. The CDR3 DNA is TGTGCCAGCAGTCCTGCCTACGAGCAGTACTTC. It encodes CASSPAYEQYF.

The chain combines TRBV5-1 with TRBJ1-4, with no clear D. Trimming took 4 bases from V and 0 from J, leaving 13 bases between them. The germline gives CDR1 SGHRS, CDR2 YFSETQ. CDR3 length: 16 residues. The DNA for the CDR3 is TGCGCCAGCAGCCCAAGTTCAGATCCAACTAATGAAAAACTGTTTTTT. It encodes CASSPSSDPTNEKLFF.

As DNA, the CDR3 is TGTGCCAGCAGTCCTCAGGGGTACTATGGCTACACCTTC. It specifies CASSPQGYYGYTF. The chain is built from TRBV12-3 or TRBV12-4 and TRBJ1-2; a weak D match, TRBD1 (6 bases). V was pared by 5 bases and J by 3 bases, with 10 bases between. This CDR3 is built from 13 residues.

This chain links TRBV19 with TRBJ1-1; D is undetermined. CDR3 length equals 13 residues. Germline V lookup: CDR1 LNHDA, CDR2 SQIVND (reference sequence). Trimming removed 9 bases at V and 1 base at J, with 12 bases between. The CDR3: CASGRNKNTEAFF. The CDR3 DNA sequence: TGTGCCAGCGGGAGGAACAAGAACACTGAAGCTTTCTTT.

The J gene is TRBJ1-5, the V gene TRBV7-2; D is uncertain. The germline gives CDR1 SGHTA, CDR2 FQGNSA. Trimming took 2 bases from V and 0 from J, leaving 8 bases between them. This CDR3 is built from 15 residues. The CDR3 is CASSLYINSNQPQHF. As DNA, the CDR3 is TGTGCCAGCAGCTTATACATCAATAGCAATCAGCCCCAGCATTTT.

This chain uses TRBV19 with TRBJ1-1; a weak D match, TRBD1 (6 bases). V was trimmed by 1 base and J by 4 bases, leaving 16 bases between them. CDR1 and CDR2 from the germline V gene are LNHDA and SQIVND (reference sequence). The length of the CDR3 is 16 residues. CDR3 loop: CASSIGWDTWGTEAFF. CDR3 coding DNA: TGTGCCAGTAGTATAGGCTGGGACACCTGGGGCACTGAAGCTTTCTTT.

The chain joins TRBV28 to TRBJ2-7, with D possibly TRBD2 on 5 matching bases. Between the trimmed V and J ends, which lost 10 bases and 0 bases, there was a span of 16 bases. Germline V gene sequence: CDR1 MDHEN, CDR2 SYDVKM. This CDR3 has 14 amino acids. CDR3 amino acids: CAIAGSTISYEQYF. CDR3 DNA sequence: TGTGCCATCGCTGGGTCGACTATCTCCTACGAGCAGTACTTC.

V gene TRBV6-2 or TRBV6-3 combines with J gene TRBJ2-3, with 10 bases fitting TRBD1. The CDR3 loop spans 18 amino acids. The J segment lost 2 bases and the V segment lost 4 bases, leaving 12 bases of the junction unmatched. Germline lookup yields CDR1 MNHEY and CDR2 SVGEGT. The CDR3 sequence: CASSWGQGQGVFTDTQYF. The CDR3 DNA reads TGTGCCAGCAGTTGGGGCCAAGGACAGGGGGTATTCACAGATACGCAGTATTTT.

This chain links TRBV18 with TRBJ2-1; 9 bases are a match to TRBD2. The CDR3 length is 15 residues. The V gene end was trimmed by 1 base and the J gene end by 4 bases; junction bases not matched to a gene: 2. Germline-derived CDR1 and CDR2 are KGHSH and LQKENI. The chain's CDR3 is CASSPLAGEYNEQFF. The CDR3 DNA sequence: TGTGCCAGCTCACCACTAGCGGGGGAATACAATGAGCAGTTCTTC.

This clone was observed a few times. The J gene is TRBJ2-7, the V gene TRBV5-1; 7 nucleotides agree with TRBD1. The V gene's germline CDR1 is SGHRS and CDR2 YFSETQ. Trimming at V came to 4 bases and at J to 3 bases, leaving 10 bases not matched to a gene. The CDR3 length is 15 residues. CDR3 coding DNA: TGCGCCAGCAGCCCAGGGGGACATCTCTTCTACGAGCAGTACTTC. The encoded protein is CASSPGGHLFYEQYF.